The 20 T cell receptor beta chains below come from one sample, sequenced in a study of shared clonotypes between healthy human individuals. TCRdb's table, derived via immunoSEQ multiplex PCR, lists solely in-frame clones and lacks some. Of 850,000 to 1,100,000 clones listed, 70% to 85% are singletons. Sequencing was performed on memory CD4+ T cells from PBMCs. Subset indicated: CD45RA-negative fraction. The origin of the receptors is a young man in good health. Some clones in this sample may be carry-over from other donors' samples.

This clone was picked up a small number of times. The chain has TRBV2 and TRBJ2-1, with 10 bases fitting TRBD2. The CDR3 totals 15 residues. The V gene end was trimmed by 6 bases and the J gene end by 4 bases; junction bases not matched to a gene: 6. Germline CDR1 is SNHLY and CDR2 is FYNNEI. The CDR3 protein is CASRPTSGAYNEQFF. CDR3 DNA sequence: TGTGCCAGCAGACCCACTAGCGGGGCATACAATGAGCAGTTCTTC.

Turning to this clone: This CDR3 is also generated by other DNA sequences in the sample. V is TRBV11-2 and J is TRBJ2-1, with D perhaps matching TRBD2 (5 bases). The V gene's germline CDR1 is SGHAT and CDR2 FQNNGV. The CDR3 length is 14 residues. V was shortened by 2 bases and J by 4 bases, with 9 bases between the two germline ends. The CDR3 DNA follows: TGTGCCAGCAGCTTAACCGGAGGATACAATGAGCAGTTCTTC. Its protein product is CASSLTGGYNEQFF. The full variable domain, completed using reference TRBV11-2 and TRBJ2-1, is EAGVAQSPRYKIIEKRQSVAFWCNPISGHATLYWYQQILGQGPKLLIQFQNNGVVDDSQLPKDRFSAERLKGVDSTLKIQPAKLEDSAVYLCASSLTGGYNEQFFGPGTRLTVL.

The rearrangement links TRBV28 to TRBJ1-1; possibly TRBD1 for D (5 bases). V lost 8 bases, J lost 0 bases, and 7 bases lay in between. Germline-derived CDR1 and CDR2 are MDHEN and SYDVKM. CDR3 length equals 12 residues. The CDR3 nucleotides are TGTGCCAGCGGGGGTTTGAACACTGAAGCTTTCTTT. Translation gives CASGGLNTEAFF.

The V gene is TRBV30, the J gene TRBJ2-3, with 8 bases that match TRBD2. This CDR3 spans 16 amino acids. V trimming: 2 bases; J trimming: 0 bases; junction bases outside the gene matches: 7. Germline V gene sequence: CDR1 GTSNPN, CDR2 SVGIG (reference sequence). CDR3 nucleotide sequence: TGTGCCTGGAGTACCACTAGCGGAGGAAGCACAGATACGCAGTATTTT. Its protein product is CAWSTTSGGSTDTQYF.

The chain has TRBV7-3 and TRBJ2-2; D possibly uses TRBD1 or TRBD2 (5 bases each). V shed 5 bases and J shed 0 bases, with 10 bases lying between them. The CDR3 is 15 residues long. Germline V CDR1 and CDR2: SGHTA, FQGTGA. The chain's CDR3 is CASSRDVANTGELFF. In DNA form, the CDR3 reads TGTGCCAGCAGCCGGGACGTAGCGAACACCGGGGAGCTGTTTTTT.

This chain joins TRBV19 and TRBJ1-5; D is undetermined. Germline V CDR1 and CDR2: LNHDA, SQIVND (reference sequence). Trimming removed 3 bases at V and 0 bases at J, with 18 bases between. The CDR3 sequence is 18 residues long. The DNA for the CDR3 is TGTGCCAGTAGTATCGGGAGGGCGAGAATTGGTAGCAATCAGCCCCAGCATTTT. Protein product: CASSIGRARIGSNQPQHF.

The chain couples TRBV4-2 to TRBJ1-5; a weak D match, TRBD1 (5 bases). The ends were cut back, 4 bases at V and 0 bases at J, with 13 bases in the middle. The CDR3 runs to 16 residues. CDR1 is LGHNA, CDR2 YNFKEQ, per germline. The CDR3 bases are TGTGCCAGCAGCCGAGGGACGTTAAATAGCAATCAGCCCCAGCATTTT. It is translated as CASSRGTLNSNQPQHF.

This clone appeared once. Compared with germline, one end of the junction differs, possibly owing to a read error. The chain has TRBV2 and TRBJ1-6; a possible D gene is TRBD1 (5 bases). The CDR3 sequence is 13 residues long. Per the germline V gene, CDR1 is SNHLY and CDR2 is FYNNEI. CDR3 nucleotides: TGTGCGAGCAGGGTACAGCGAGGCTCACCCCTCCACTTT. Encoded protein: CASRVQRGSPLHF. Full variable domain (remainder filled in from reference TRBV2 and TRBJ1-6): EPEVTQTPSHQVTQMGQEVILRCVPISNHLYFYWYRQILGQKVEFLVSFYNNEISEKSEIFDDQFSVERPDGSNFTLKIRSTKLEDSAMYFCASRVQRGSPLHFGNGTRLTVT.

This rearrangement joins TRBV6-4 to TRBJ2-7; no definite D call. CDR1 and CDR2 (germline): MRHNA, SNTAGT. The germline V and J ends were trimmed by 0 bases and 3 bases, with 12 bases remaining between them. The CDR3 has 15 amino acids. This CDR3 is CASSDSGYGFYEQYF. CDR3 DNA sequence: TGTGCCAGCAGTGACTCGGGCTACGGGTTCTACGAGCAGTACTTC.

V usage is TRBV5-3 and J usage is TRBJ2-7; D remains ambiguous. TRBV5-3 is known as an ORF, though its function is uncertain. V was cut by 4 bases and J by 0 bases, with 17 bases left in between. This CDR3 has 16 residues. CDR3 DNA sequence: TGTGCCAGAAGCCTTAGGCATTTGGGGTTCTCCTACGAGCAGTACTTC. Translating gives CARSLRHLGFSYEQYF.

The rearrangement links TRBV23-1 to TRBJ1-3, with D unresolved. TRBV23-1 is an ORF for which the function is uncertain. The CDR3 extends over 15 amino acids. Trimming stripped 3 bases from V and 2 bases from J, with 11 bases between. CDR3 DNA sequence: TGCGCCAGCAGTCAGGGTAGTGAAGCTGGAAACACCATATATTTT. Protein sequence: CASSQGSEAGNTIYF.

The chain is built from TRBV5-1 and TRBJ2-5, with a weak D call TRBD1 (6 bases). The CDR3 consists of 16 residues. Germline CDR1 is SGHRS and CDR2 is YFSETQ. V lost 0 bases to trimming and J lost 4 bases, with 16 bases between them. CDR3 amino acids: CASSLGGLQGGETQYF. As DNA, the CDR3 is TGCGCCAGCAGCTTGGGGGGGCTACAGGGCGGAGAGACCCAGTACTTC.

This clone was seen a handful of times. This sequence joins TRBV28 and TRBJ1-5; 7 bases align to TRBD1. The CDR3 spans 14 residues. J was trimmed by 4 bases and V by 1 base; bases with no gene match: 1. Germline CDR1 and CDR2: MDHEN and SYDVKM. CDR3 region: CASSLLGQNQPQHF. CDR3 nucleotides: TGTGCCAGCAGTTTATTGGGACAGAATCAGCCCCAGCATTTT.

This sequence joins TRBV28 and TRBJ2-4; D is unclear. The CDR3 has 11 amino acids. Germline-derived CDR1 and CDR2 are MDHEN and SYDVKM. Trimming removed 10 bases at V and 8 bases at J, with 12 bases between. The CDR3 reads CATVNRDIQYF. DNA for the CDR3: TGTGCCACCGTCAACCGGGACATTCAGTACTTC.

The chain uses TRBV28 and TRBJ1-1; D gene ambiguous. Germline assignment: CDR1 MDHEN and CDR2 SYDVKM. Trimming left V 3 bases short and J 6 bases short, with 5 bases between. The CDR3 spans 11 residues. The CDR3 sequence is CASSFTAEAFF. In nucleotides, the CDR3 is TGTGCCAGCAGTTTTACCGCTGAAGCTTTCTTT.

This sequence joins TRBV2 and TRBJ2-7, with D possibly being TRBD2 (6 bases). V gave up 8 bases and J gave up 7 bases, with 21 bases separating them. The CDR3 sequence is 14 residues long. Looked up from germline, CDR1 is SNHLY and CDR2 is FYNNEI. The CDR3 region is CASGDFSGRGEQYF. Written as DNA, the CDR3 is TGTGCCAGCGGGGACTTTTCGGGGCGGGGAGAGCAGTACTTC.

This clone has just one count. In DNA form, the CDR3 reads TGCGCCAGCACCTCCGGGACAGGGAAGGGTGGGGCCAACGTCCTGACTTTC. It codes for CASTSGTGKGGANVLTF. This chain links TRBV5-1 with TRBJ2-6; 9 bases agree with TRBD1. J was trimmed by 3 bases and V by 6 bases; bases with no gene match: 10. CDR1 is SGHRS, CDR2 YFSETQ, per germline. The CDR3 runs to 17 residues. The complete variable domain, with remaining parts taken from reference TRBV5-1 and TRBJ2-6, reads KAGVTQTPRYLIKTRGQQVTLSCSPISGHRSVSWYQQTPGQGLQFLFEYFSETQRNKGNFPGRFSGRQFSNSRSEMNVSTLELGDSALYLCASTSGTGKGGANVLTFGAGSRLTVL.

The gene calls are TRBV18 and TRBJ2-2; 10 bases are a match to TRBD2. J was trimmed by 1 base and V by 3 bases; bases with no gene match: 5. The germline V gene encodes CDR1 KGHSH and CDR2 LQKENI. The CDR3 runs 17 residues. For the CDR3, the DNA is TGTGCCAGCTCACCCAGATCTAGCGGGAGGAACACCGGGGAGCTGTTTTTT. Translated: CASSPRSSGRNTGELFF.

The chain links TRBV4-1 to TRBJ1-2; no reliable D call. The germline V gene has CDR1 MGHRA and CDR2 YSYEKL. This CDR3 is built from 14 residues. Trimming pared 1 base from V and 3 bases from J, leaving 9 bases between. The CDR3 DNA reads as TGCGCCAGCAGCCAAGTTAGAGAAGACTATGGCTACACCTTC. It encodes CASSQVREDYGYTF.

This sequence joins TRBV5-8 and TRBJ1-6; D gene ambiguous. The CDR3 consists of 11 residues. The V gene lost 2 bases and the J gene lost 10 bases, with 4 bases spanning the gap. In germline, CDR1 is SGHTS, CDR2 YDEGEE. In nucleotides, the CDR3 is TGTGCCAGCAGCTTTCGATCACCCCTCCACTTT. Its translation is CASSFRSPLHF.